This T cell receptor beta chain was captured by sequencing in a study of metastatic and nonmetastatic thyroid tumors. The germline CDR1 and CDR2 sequences are SGHRS and YFSETQ. CDR3 length: 15 amino acids. V was pared by 4 bases and J by 0 bases, with 11 bases between. Ten or more counts support this clone. All patients reached thyroid surgery having received no treatment beforehand. TCRdb re-clonotyped the PCR reads through MiXCR. The table includes 30,000 to 40,000 clones, 15% to 20% detected once. This clonotype was sampled from a male donor with papillary thyroid cancer or a benign thyroid nodule (not recorded which). Some clones in this sample may be carry-over from other donors' samples. The chain joins TRBV5-1 to TRBJ2-1; D could derive from TRBD1 or TRBD2 (5 bases each). Material for sequencing was blood. DNA of the CDR3: TGCGCCAGCAGCCGGGACCCCGGCTCCTACAATGAGCAGTTCTTC. Translating it yields CASSRDPGSYNEQFF.